This T cell receptor beta chain was documented in a study of T cells in Graves' hyperthyroidism and ophthalmopathy. There are many counts of this clonotype. The CDR3 contains 13 residues. V lost 4 bases and J lost 5; bases outside the gene matches: 5. Germline V lookup: CDR1 DFQATT, CDR2 SNEGSKA (reference sequence). TCR beta CDR3 regions were amplified from RNA transcripts. Initially, a first-round RT-PCR of the TCR CDR3 employed the HTBI primer set. TCRdb re-called the multiplex PCR reads with MiXCR, one entry per CDR3 protein. Among about 300,000 distinct CDR3 sequences listed, around 15% were seen once.

The sequencing sample was made of blood. The rearrangement joins TRBV20-1 to TRBJ2-3; the match to TRBD2 covers 8 bases. The receptor comes from a woman in her thirties or forties with Graves' hyperthyroidism. CDR3 loop: CSATTSGVDTQYF. For the CDR3, the DNA is TGCAGTGCTACCACTAGCGGAGTAGATACGCAGTATTTT.